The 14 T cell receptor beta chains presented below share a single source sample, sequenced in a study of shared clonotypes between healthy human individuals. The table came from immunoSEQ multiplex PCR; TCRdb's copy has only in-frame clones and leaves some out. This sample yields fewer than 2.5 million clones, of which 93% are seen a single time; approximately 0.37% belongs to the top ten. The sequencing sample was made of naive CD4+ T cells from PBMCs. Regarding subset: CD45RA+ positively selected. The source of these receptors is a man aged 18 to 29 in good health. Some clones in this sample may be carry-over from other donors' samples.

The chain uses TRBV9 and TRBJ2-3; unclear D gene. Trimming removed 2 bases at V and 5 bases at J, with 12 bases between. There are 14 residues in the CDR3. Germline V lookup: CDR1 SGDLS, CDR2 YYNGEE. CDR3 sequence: CASSVRHDVDTQYF. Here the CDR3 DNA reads TGTGCCAGCAGCGTGAGGCACGATGTAGATACGCAGTATTTT.

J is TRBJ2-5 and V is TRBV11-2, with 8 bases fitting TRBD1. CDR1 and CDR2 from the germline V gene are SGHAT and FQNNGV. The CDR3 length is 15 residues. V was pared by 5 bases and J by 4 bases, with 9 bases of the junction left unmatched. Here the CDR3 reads CASSAPQGAGETQYF. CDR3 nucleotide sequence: TGTGCCAGCAGCGCCCCTCAGGGGGCAGGAGAGACCCAGTACTTC.

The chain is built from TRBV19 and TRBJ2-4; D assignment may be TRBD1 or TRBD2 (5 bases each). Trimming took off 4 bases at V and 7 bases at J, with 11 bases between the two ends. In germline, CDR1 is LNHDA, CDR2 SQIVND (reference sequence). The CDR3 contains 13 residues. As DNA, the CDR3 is TGTGCCAGTAGTACGGCCGGGACCAACATTCAGTACTTC. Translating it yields CASSTAGTNIQYF.

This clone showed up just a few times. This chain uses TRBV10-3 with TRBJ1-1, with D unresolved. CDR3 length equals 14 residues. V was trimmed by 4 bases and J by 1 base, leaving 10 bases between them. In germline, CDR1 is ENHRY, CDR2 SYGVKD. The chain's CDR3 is CAISGIGRNTEAFF. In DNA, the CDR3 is TGTGCCATCAGTGGTATAGGGAGGAACACTGAAGCTTTCTTT.

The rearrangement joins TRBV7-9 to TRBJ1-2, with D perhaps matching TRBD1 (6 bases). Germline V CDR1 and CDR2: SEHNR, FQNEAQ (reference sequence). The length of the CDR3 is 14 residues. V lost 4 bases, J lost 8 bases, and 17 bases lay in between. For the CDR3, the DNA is TGTGCCAGCAGCTCGACAGGCGTCGGGAGCGGCTACACCTTC. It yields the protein CASSSTGVGSGYTF.

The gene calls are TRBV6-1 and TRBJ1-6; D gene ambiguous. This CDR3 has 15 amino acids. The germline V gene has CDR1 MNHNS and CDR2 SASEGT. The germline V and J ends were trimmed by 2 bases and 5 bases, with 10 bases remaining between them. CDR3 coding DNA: TGTGCCAGCAGTGAACGCGGCAGTAATAATTCACCCCTCCACTTT. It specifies CASSERGSNNSPLHF.

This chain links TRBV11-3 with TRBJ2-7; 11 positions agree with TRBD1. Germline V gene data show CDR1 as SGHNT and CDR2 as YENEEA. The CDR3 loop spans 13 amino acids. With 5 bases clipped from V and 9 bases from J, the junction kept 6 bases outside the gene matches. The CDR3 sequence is CASSPGQGAAQYF. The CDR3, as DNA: TGTGCCAGCAGCCCCGGACAGGGGGCGGCGCAGTACTTC.

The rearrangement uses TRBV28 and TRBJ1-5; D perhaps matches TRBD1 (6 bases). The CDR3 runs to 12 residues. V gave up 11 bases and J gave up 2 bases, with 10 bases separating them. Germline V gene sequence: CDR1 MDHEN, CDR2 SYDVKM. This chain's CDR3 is CAQGKGNQPQHF. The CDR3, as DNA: TGTGCCCAGGGGAAGGGCAATCAGCCCCAGCATTTT.

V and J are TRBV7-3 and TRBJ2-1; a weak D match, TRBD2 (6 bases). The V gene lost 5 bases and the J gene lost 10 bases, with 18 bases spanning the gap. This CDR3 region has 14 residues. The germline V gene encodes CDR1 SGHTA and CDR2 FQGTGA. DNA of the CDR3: TGTGCCAGCAGCACTAATACCGGGGGTGGAGAGCAGTTCTTC. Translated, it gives CASSTNTGGGEQFF.

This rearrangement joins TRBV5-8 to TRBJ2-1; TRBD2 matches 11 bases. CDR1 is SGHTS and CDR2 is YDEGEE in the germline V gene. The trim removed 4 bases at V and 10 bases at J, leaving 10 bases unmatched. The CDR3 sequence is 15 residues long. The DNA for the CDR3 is TGTGCCAGCAGCCGCAGGCCGGGACTAGCGGCGGAGCAGTTCTTC. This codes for CASSRRPGLAAEQFF.

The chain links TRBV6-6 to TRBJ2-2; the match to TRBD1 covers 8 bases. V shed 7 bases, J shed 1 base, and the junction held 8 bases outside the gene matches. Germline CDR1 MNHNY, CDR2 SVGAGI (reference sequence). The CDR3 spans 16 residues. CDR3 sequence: CASISSGTGNTGELFF. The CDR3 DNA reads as TGTGCCAGCATCTCGTCGGGGACAGGGAACACCGGGGAGCTGTTTTTT.

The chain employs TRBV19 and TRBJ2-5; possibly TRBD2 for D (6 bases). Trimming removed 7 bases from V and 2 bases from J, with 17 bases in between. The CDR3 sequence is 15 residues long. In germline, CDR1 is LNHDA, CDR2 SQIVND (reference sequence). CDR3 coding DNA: TGTGCCAGTAAATACGGGAGAGATCGACAAGAGACCCAGTACTTC. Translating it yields CASKYGRDRQETQYF.

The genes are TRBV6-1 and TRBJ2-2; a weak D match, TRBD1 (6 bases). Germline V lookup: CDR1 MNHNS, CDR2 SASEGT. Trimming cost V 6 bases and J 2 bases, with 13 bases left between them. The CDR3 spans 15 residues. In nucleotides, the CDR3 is TGTGCCAGCAGGGTGACAGGCCTTAACACCGGGGAGCTGTTTTTT. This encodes CASRVTGLNTGELFF.

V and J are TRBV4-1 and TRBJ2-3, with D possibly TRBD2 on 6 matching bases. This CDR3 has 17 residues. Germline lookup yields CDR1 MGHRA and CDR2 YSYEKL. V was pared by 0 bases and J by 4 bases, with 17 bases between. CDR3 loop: CASSQDPASANSDTQYF. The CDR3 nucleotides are TGCGCCAGCAGCCAAGATCCGGCTAGCGCCAATTCAGATACGCAGTATTTT.